This TCR beta chain is from a study of cytomegalovirus exposure and HLA in healthy donors. Study-wide results and caveats: Roughly uniform depth of sequencing across donors was assumed in presence/absence analyses.

Germline V CDR1 and CDR2: LGHNA, YNFKEQ. V dropped 3 bases and J dropped 8; count of bases not matched to a gene: 6. CDR3 length: 15 residues. Primers for the PCR totalled 60 Vbeta and 13 Jbeta. Assay used: immunoSEQ multiplex PCR; TCRdb lists only in-frame clones, some missing. The data show nearly 110,000 clones, 71% seen once. Worth noting for this clone: The antigen remains unidentified.

This rearrangement joins TRBV4-2 to TRBJ1-4; 10 bases match TRBD1. This clonotype was obtained from a female donor in good health and CMV-seronegative. Sequencing was carried out using PBMCs. The CDR3 nucleotides are TGTGCCAGCAGCCATCCGGGACAGGGGTTAGAAAAACTGTTTTTT. The encoded protein is CASSHPGQGLEKLFF.